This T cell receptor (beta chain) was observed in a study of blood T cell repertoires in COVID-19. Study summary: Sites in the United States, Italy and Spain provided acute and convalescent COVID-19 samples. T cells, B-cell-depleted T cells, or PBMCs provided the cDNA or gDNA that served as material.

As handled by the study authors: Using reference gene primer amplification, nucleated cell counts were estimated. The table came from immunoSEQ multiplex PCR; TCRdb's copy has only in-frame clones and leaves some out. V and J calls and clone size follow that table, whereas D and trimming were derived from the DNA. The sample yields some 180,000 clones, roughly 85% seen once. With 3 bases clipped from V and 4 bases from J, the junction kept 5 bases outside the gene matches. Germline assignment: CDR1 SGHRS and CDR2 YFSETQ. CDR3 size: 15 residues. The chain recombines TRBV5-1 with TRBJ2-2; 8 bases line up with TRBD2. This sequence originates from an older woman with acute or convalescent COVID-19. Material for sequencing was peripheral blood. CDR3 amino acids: CASSSGLGGTGELFF. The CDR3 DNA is TGCGCCAGCAGCTCGGGACTAGGGGGCACCGGGGAGCTGTTTTTT.